This TCR beta chain is drawn from a study of blood T cell repertoires in COVID-19. At the level of the study: Specimens from acute and convalescent COVID-19 originated in the United States, Italy and Spain. T cells, B-cell-depleted T cells, or PBMCs supplied cDNA or gDNA.

As handled by the study authors: Amplifying reference gene primers gave estimates of nucleated cell counts. Libraries were prepared by immunoSEQ multiplex PCR; TCRdb keeps only in-frame clonotypes and omits some of them. V, J and clone size are those of that table, while D and trimming were read from the DNA. The table shows approximately 250,000 clones, with less than 90% occurring only once. The specimen sequenced was peripheral blood. The origin of this receptor is a man aged 55-75 years with acute or convalescent COVID-19.

The CDR3 DNA reads TGCGCCAGCATACAAGGGGTCTCGGACAGGAACCAAGAGACCCAGTACTTC. It is translated as CASIQGVSDRNQETQYF. The rearrangement links TRBV23-1 to TRBJ2-5; 7 bases align to TRBD1. TRBV23-1 is treated as an ORF (open reading frame) with a function not yet certain. The CDR3 has 17 residues. The junction had 14 bases not matched to a gene; V was cut back by 7 bases and J by 0 bases.